These 22 T cell receptor beta chains originate from one sample sequenced in a study of shared clonotypes between healthy human individuals. TCRdb's copy holds only in-frame clones and misses some; the assay was immunoSEQ multiplex PCR. Altogether 2 million to 2.5 million clones are present, around 95% being singletons, with the ten largest covering 0.13%. Material for sequencing was naive CD4+ T cells sorted from blood. The sample's subset: CD45RA+ positively selected. The receptors derive from a man younger than 30 in good health.

The gene calls are TRBV29-1 and TRBJ1-1; perhaps TRBD1 as D (6 bases). This CDR3 has 13 amino acids. V was shortened by 4 bases and J by 0 bases, with 9 bases between the two germline ends. Per the germline V gene, CDR1 is SQVTM and CDR2 is ANQGSEA. The chain's CDR3 is CSVGTAMNTEAFF. CDR3 sequence (DNA): TGCAGCGTTGGGACAGCCATGAACACTGAAGCTTTCTTT.

This clone was counted once. The chain is built from TRBV30 and TRBJ2-1; D assignment may be TRBD1 or TRBD2 (5 bases each). Trimming took 0 bases from V and 6 from J, leaving 12 bases between them. Germline CDR1 is GTSNPN and CDR2 is SVGIG (reference sequence). This CDR3 is built from 14 residues. CDR3: CAWSVGTHGNEQFF. The CDR3 nucleotides are TGTGCCTGGAGTGTTGGGACCCACGGCAATGAGCAGTTCTTC. Variable domain in full (rest from reference TRBV30 and TRBJ2-1): SQTIHQWPATLVQPVGSPLSLECTVEGTSNPNLYWYRQAAGRGLQLLFYSVGIGQISSEVPQNLSASRPQDRQFILSSKKLLLSDSGFYLCAWSVGTHGNEQFFGPGTRLTVL.

The CDR3 loop reads CASSLMGVADTQYF. The CDR3 nucleotides are TGTGCCAGCAGTTTAATGGGGGTCGCAGATACGCAGTATTTT. J is TRBJ2-3 and V is TRBV27, with D perhaps being TRBD1 or TRBD2 (5 bases each). The CDR3 covers 14 residues. Trimming pared 2 bases from V and 4 bases from J, leaving 10 bases between. CDR1 is MNHEY, CDR2 SMNVEV, per germline (reference sequence).

This chain uses TRBV10-1 with TRBJ2-7; possibly TRBD1 or TRBD2 for D (5 bases each). Germline V gene data show CDR1 as WNHNN and CDR2 as SYGVQD (reference sequence). V was clipped by 3 bases and J by 2 bases, with 11 bases between them. CDR3 length: 14 amino acids. The CDR3 protein is CASSDGWGTYEQYF. In nucleotides, the CDR3 is TGCGCCAGCAGTGACGGGTGGGGGACCTACGAGCAGTACTTC.

This chain joins TRBV5-6 and TRBJ2-7; 7 bases are shared with TRBD1. V trimming: 4 bases; J trimming: 6 bases; junction bases outside the gene matches: 10. CDR3 length equals 14 residues. Germline V CDR1 and CDR2: SGHDT, YYEEEE. This chain's CDR3 is CASSGVGQPSEQYF. The CDR3 DNA is TGTGCCAGCAGCGGGGTGGGACAGCCCTCCGAGCAGTACTTC.

This clone appeared a single time. This chain links TRBV9 with TRBJ1-2; no definite D call. The CDR3 spans 14 residues. Trimming stripped 2 bases from V and 8 bases from J, with 16 bases between. CDR1 is SGDLS, CDR2 YYNGEE, per germline. The CDR3 DNA sequence: TGTGCCAGCAGCGTCGGCGAGGGCGGATTCGGCTACACCTTC. Translation: CASSVGEGGFGYTF.

A remark on this clone: In the same sample, other DNA sequences code for this CDR3. The chain is built from TRBV19 and TRBJ2-5; a possible D gene is TRBD2 (6 bases). The germline V gene encodes CDR1 LNHDA and CDR2 SQIVND (reference sequence). The CDR3 has 13 amino acids. The V end was cut by 3 bases, the J end by 2 bases, with 7 bases between. Written as DNA, the CDR3 is TGTGCCAGTAGTATTAGCGGACAAGAGACCCAGTACTTC. It yields the protein CASSISGQETQYF.

V gene TRBV9 combines with J gene TRBJ1-5; 8 positions agree with TRBD1. The CDR3 is 14 amino acids. The V gene's germline CDR1 is SGDLS and CDR2 YYNGEE. With V trimmed by 4 bases and J by 4 bases, 4 bases remained unmatched. CDR3 in DNA: TGTGCCAGCAGCTCTGGACAGGGAAATCAGCCCCAGCATTTT. As protein: CASSSGQGNQPQHF.

In regard to this clone: Other DNA sequences of this sample code for an identical CDR3. The V gene is TRBV11-2, the J gene TRBJ2-7; D unclear. The V end was cut by 1 base, the J end by 4 bases, with 8 bases between. This CDR3 spans 13 amino acids. Germline CDR1 SGHAT, CDR2 FQNNGV. The chain's CDR3 is CASSLGAAYEQYF. CDR3 coding DNA: TGTGCCAGCAGCTTAGGGGCAGCTTACGAGCAGTACTTC. Variable domain in full (rest from reference TRBV11-2 and TRBJ2-7): EAGVAQSPRYKIIEKRQSVAFWCNPISGHATLYWYQQILGQGPKLLIQFQNNGVVDDSQLPKDRFSAERLKGVDSTLKIQPAKLEDSAVYLCASSLGAAYEQYFGPGTRLTVT.

This chain links TRBV7-6 with TRBJ1-1, with a tentative D call TRBD1 (5 bases). This CDR3 has 18 amino acids. V lost 5 bases to trimming and J lost 0 bases, with 22 bases between them. CDR1 and CDR2 from the germline V gene are SGHVS and FNYEAQ. CDR3 coding DNA: TGTGCCAGCAGCGAAGGGATGAGGGGCGAATGGATGAACACTGAAGCTTTCTTT. This translates into CASSEGMRGEWMNTEAFF.

V is TRBV30 and J is TRBJ1-1; the D gene is possibly TRBD1 (6 bases). V lost 1 base and J lost 0, with 18 bases in between. Germline V gene sequence: CDR1 GTSNPN, CDR2 SVGIG (reference sequence). The CDR3 totals 17 residues. CDR3 bases: TGTGCCTGGAGTGCCGGACAGTTACTTAATTTGAACACTGAAGCTTTCTTT. This gives the protein CAWSAGQLLNLNTEAFF.

This clone was seen once. This chain uses TRBV2 with TRBJ2-7, with unresolved D. This CDR3 has 12 amino acids. Germline lookup yields CDR1 SNHLY and CDR2 FYNNEI. V was shortened by 7 bases and J by 1 base, with 8 bases between the two germline ends. Here the CDR3 DNA reads TGTGCCAGCAAGGATGAATCCTACGAGCAGTACTTC. Translated, it gives CASKDESYEQYF.

For the CDR3, the DNA is TGTGCCAGCAGTTCTGGACAGATAACTAATGAAAAACTGTTTTTT. This translates into CASSSGQITNEKLFF. The chain employs TRBV27 and TRBJ1-4, with D perhaps matching TRBD1 (6 bases). The CDR3 spans 15 residues. Germline V gene lookup returns CDR1 MNHEY and CDR2 SMNVEV (reference sequence). V was clipped by 4 bases and J by 1 base, with 10 bases between them.

The gene calls are TRBV30 and TRBJ2-3, with D perhaps TRBD1 or TRBD2 (6 bases each). Trimming left V 2 bases short and J 2 bases short, with 17 bases between. From germline, CDR1 is GTSNPN and CDR2 SVGIG (reference sequence). This CDR3 is 16 amino acids long. The CDR3 nucleotides are TGTGCCTGGAGTCCTTATTTGGGGGGCCTCACAGATACGCAGTATTTT. As protein: CAWSPYLGGLTDTQYF.

V and J are TRBV11-2 and TRBJ2-1; no firm D call. CDR1 is SGHAT and CDR2 is FQNNGV in the germline V gene. V lost 5 bases and J 0 bases, leaving 17 bases between the germline ends. CDR3 length: 17 amino acids. CDR3 nucleotides: TGTGCCAGCAGCCCTACACCCACTTACAACTCCTACAATGAGCAGTTCTTC. Its protein is CASSPTPTYNSYNEQFF.

J is TRBJ2-6 and V is TRBV27, with 9 bases lining up with TRBD1. The germline gives CDR1 MNHEY, CDR2 SMNVEV (reference sequence). The V and J ends lost 9 bases and 0 bases, in that order; junction bases with no gene match: 18. The CDR3 contains 20 residues. The CDR3 reads CARRRDRAWGIDSGANVLTF. The CDR3 DNA is TGTGCCAGGCGTCGGGACAGGGCTTGGGGGATCGACTCTGGGGCCAACGTCCTGACTTTC.

This chain uses TRBV18 with TRBJ1-6, with TRBD1 identical over 12 bases. V lost 9 bases, J lost 7 bases, and 13 bases stayed unmatched. Germline V CDR1 and CDR2: KGHSH, LQKENI. The CDR3 has 17 amino acids. CDR3 sequence: CARQTRDRGLGNSPLHF. CDR3 DNA sequence: TGTGCCAGGCAAACCCGGGACAGGGGGCTAGGGAATTCACCCCTCCACTTT. The whole variable domain, filled in from reference TRBV18 and TRBJ1-6, reads NAGVMQNPRHLVRRRGQEARLRCSPMKGHSHVYWYRQLPEEGLKFMVYLQKENIIDESGMPKERFSAEFPKEGPSILRIQQVVRGDSAAYFCARQTRDRGLGNSPLHFGNGTRLTVT.

In the case of this clone: One end of the junction is discordant with germline, which a read error may explain. The genes are TRBV6-5 and TRBJ1-2; TRBD1 aligns across 9 bases. This CDR3 has 14 amino acids. Germline loops: CDR1 MNHEY, CDR2 SVGAGI. CDR3 residues: CASSYSRDRASLRF. The CDR3 nucleotides read TGTGCCAGCAGTTACTCTAGGGACAGGGCCTCTCTTCGTTTC.

This chain uses TRBV6-1 with TRBJ2-7, with 8 bases matching TRBD1. There are 16 residues in the CDR3. Germline V lookup: CDR1 MNHNS, CDR2 SASEGT. V lost 6 bases and J lost 4; bases outside the gene matches: 14. CDR3 DNA: TGTGCCAGCAGGGAACTACAGGGGGTCGTGGGGTACGAGCAGTACTTC. Amino acid sequence: CASRELQGVVGYEQYF.

The genes are TRBV10-3 and TRBJ1-1; unclear D gene. The CDR3 totals 14 residues. CDR1 is ENHRY and CDR2 is SYGVKD in the germline V gene. The ends were cut back, 1 base at V and 2 bases at J, with 8 bases in the middle. CDR3 nucleotides: TGTGCCATCAGTGAGTTAGACGGAAACACTGAAGCTTTCTTT. Its protein is CAISELDGNTEAFF.

The chain recombines TRBV6-1 with TRBJ2-7; D is uncertain. Trimming left V 1 base short and J 0 bases short, with 10 bases between. In germline, CDR1 is MNHNS, CDR2 SASEGT. The CDR3 totals 15 residues. CDR3 in DNA: TGTGCCAGCAGTGAAGGCACCAGCCCCTCCTACGAGCAGTACTTC. It is translated as CASSEGTSPSYEQYF.

This chain links TRBV6-5 with TRBJ2-7, with 7 positions matching TRBD2. This CDR3 is 13 amino acids long. Germline CDR1 is MNHEY and CDR2 is SVGAGI. The J segment lost 3 bases and the V segment lost 5 bases, leaving 4 bases of the junction unmatched. The CDR3 loop reads CASSKSGVYEQYF. CDR3 coding DNA: TGTGCCAGCAGTAAAAGCGGGGTCTACGAGCAGTACTTC.